Listed here are 25 T cell receptor beta chains from one sample, sequenced in a study of beta chain features in type 1 diabetes. Expressed TCRB transcripts were sequenced after all isolated RNA was converted to cDNA. Generated by immunoSEQ multiplex PCR, the TCRdb table keeps only in-frame clones and is missing some. This table holds more than 300,000 clones, around 12% found once. The sample taken for sequencing was naive CD4+ T cells from blood. The source of these receptors is a man aged 18 to 29 in good health.

The genes are TRBV29-1 and TRBJ2-7, with D perhaps TRBD1 (7 bases). The CDR3 is made up of 13 amino acids. The germline V and J ends were trimmed by 2 bases and 2 bases, with 10 bases remaining between them. Per germline, CDR1 SQVTM and CDR2 ANQGSEA. CDR3: CSVEPGGTYEQYF. CDR3 in DNA: TGCAGCGTTGAACCAGGGGGGACCTACGAGCAGTACTTC.

The V call is TRBV9, the J call TRBJ1-3; 8 bases map to TRBD1. CDR1 and CDR2 (germline): SGDLS, YYNGEE. The CDR3 is 15 residues long. V gave up 4 bases and J gave up 2 bases; unmatched junction bases: 5. This CDR3 reads CASSPRTGTGNTIYF. In DNA, the CDR3 is TGTGCCAGCAGCCCTAGGACAGGGACTGGAAACACCATATATTTT.

Worth noting for this clone: In the same sample, other DNA sequences code for this CDR3. V gene TRBV30 combines with J gene TRBJ2-7; no firm D call. Germline loops: CDR1 GTSNPN, CDR2 SVGIG (reference sequence). The CDR3 is 11 residues long. Trimming cost V 3 bases and J 1 base, with 4 bases left between them. DNA for the CDR3: TGTGCCTGGAGCGGTTCCTACGAGCAGTACTTC. This translates into CAWSGSYEQYF.

This clone has only a few counts. The genes are TRBV30 and TRBJ1-2; possibly TRBD1 for D (5 bases). The germline CDR1 and CDR2 sequences are GTSNPN and SVGIG (reference sequence). The CDR3 covers 13 residues. Trimming removed 3 bases from V and 9 bases from J, with 17 bases in between. CDR3 in amino acids: CAWRARGGDSYTF. CDR3 coding DNA: TGTGCCTGGAGGGCTCGAGGAGGGGATAGCTACACCTTC.

The CDR3: CASSSKDRESYEQYF. In nucleotides, the CDR3 is TGTGCCAGCAGCTCAAAGGACAGGGAGTCCTACGAGCAGTACTTC. The genes are TRBV7-6 and TRBJ2-7, with 8 nucleotides matching TRBD1. The V gene's germline CDR1 is SGHVS and CDR2 FNYEAQ. The CDR3 extends over 15 amino acids. The trim removed 4 bases at V and 1 base at J, leaving 6 bases unmatched. Full variable domain (remainder filled in from reference TRBV7-6 and TRBJ2-7): GAGVSQSPRYKVTKRGQDVALRCDPISGHVSLYWYRQALGQGPEFLTYFNYEAQQDKSGLPNDRFSAERPEGSISTLTIQRTEQRDSAMYRCASSSKDRESYEQYFGPGTRLTVT.

The chain couples TRBV14 to TRBJ2-7; 13 bases line up with TRBD2. The V gene's germline CDR1 is SGHDN and CDR2 FVKESK. The CDR3 has 15 amino acids. Unmatched junction bases numbered 4, after V lost 2 bases and J lost 6 bases. In DNA, the CDR3 is TGTGCCAGCAGCCAAATGACTAGCGGGGGGTCCGAGCAGTACTTC. Residues: CASSQMTSGGSEQYF.

The chain combines TRBV29-1 with TRBJ2-1, with 9 bases aligning to TRBD1. This CDR3 comprises 13 residues. V shed 7 bases and J 7 bases; nucleotides not matched to a gene: 8. Per germline, CDR1 SQVTM and CDR2 ANQGSEA. CDR3 nucleotides: TGCAGCGGCCCTCCGACAGGGGGAAATGAGCAGTTCTTC. Its protein product is CSGPPTGGNEQFF.

The chain joins TRBV9 to TRBJ2-7; D is possibly TRBD2 (5 bases). V dropped 0 bases and J dropped 6 bases, with 13 bases sitting between them. This CDR3 spans 14 amino acids. Per the germline V gene, CDR1 is SGDLS and CDR2 is YYNGEE. As DNA, the CDR3 is TGTGCCAGCAGCGTAGCTCCGGGAACGGGCGAGCAGTACTTC. Its translation: CASSVAPGTGEQYF.

The chain employs TRBV20-1 and TRBJ1-4; D gene unclear. CDR1 is DFQATT, CDR2 SNEGSKA, per germline (reference sequence). V was cut by 6 bases and J by 13 bases, with 12 bases left in between. CDR3 length: 10 residues. The CDR3 loop reads CSAQDEGLFF. DNA of the CDR3: TGCAGTGCGCAGGATGAGGGACTGTTTTTT.

There are a few counts of this clone. This chain connects TRBV7-2 to TRBJ2-7; TRBD2 matches 10 bases. With 5 bases clipped from V and 6 bases from J, the junction kept 10 bases outside the gene matches. The CDR3 extends over 15 amino acids. Germline V lookup: CDR1 SGHTA, CDR2 FQGNSA. The CDR3 DNA reads as TGTGCCAGCAGCGTCACCGGGACTAGCGCTGTCGAGCAGTACTTC. Translating gives CASSVTGTSAVEQYF.

This clone was picked up a small number of times. V gene TRBV7-9 combines with J gene TRBJ1-5; possibly TRBD1 for D (6 bases). Trimming took 11 bases from V and 0 from J, leaving 11 bases between them. The V gene's germline CDR1 is SEHNR and CDR2 FQNEAQ (reference sequence). The length of the CDR3 is 13 residues. The CDR3: CAGSGDSNQPQHF. CDR3 coding DNA: TGTGCCGGGTCAGGGGATAGCAATCAGCCCCAGCATTTT.

This clone was counted between two and nine times. The chain couples TRBV7-8 to TRBJ2-1, with 16 bases fitting TRBD2. CDR1 and CDR2 (germline): SGHVS, FQNEAQ. With V trimmed by 5 bases and J by 8 bases, 6 bases remained unmatched. CDR3 length equals 16 residues. The chain's CDR3 is CASSQGTSGGAYEQFF. The CDR3 DNA follows: TGTGCCAGCAGCCAAGGGACTAGCGGGGGGGCATATGAGCAGTTCTTC.

The chain combines TRBV5-1 with TRBJ1-2; D gene unclear. The CDR3 spans 14 residues. V was clipped by 6 bases and J by 4 bases, with 16 bases between them. Germline CDR1 reads SGHRS; CDR2 reads YFSETQ. The chain's CDR3 is CASTESNPFYGYTF. CDR3 bases: TGCGCCAGCACCGAGAGCAATCCCTTCTATGGCTACACCTTC.

CDR3 region: CASSPRFLQAGELFF. As DNA, the CDR3 is TGTGCCAGCAGCCCGCGCTTCCTACAGGCCGGGGAGCTGTTTTTT. V usage is TRBV7-2 and J usage is TRBJ2-2, with D perhaps matching TRBD1 (5 bases). This CDR3 has 15 amino acids. Germline V gives CDR1 SGHTA, CDR2 FQGNSA. The V gene lost 5 bases and the J gene lost 6 bases, with 16 bases spanning the gap.

The chain joins TRBV30 to TRBJ1-6; TRBD1 aligns across 8 bases. Germline V CDR1 and CDR2: GTSNPN, SVGIG (reference sequence). CDR3 length: 14 residues. After removal of 3 bases from V and 14 bases from J, the junction contained 12 bases not matched to a gene. As DNA, the CDR3 is TGTGCCTGGAGCCCTGGACAGGGACTGGTAGCCCTCCACTTT. Translation gives CAWSPGQGLVALHF.

V gene TRBV7-9 combines with J gene TRBJ1-2; 8 positions agree with TRBD1. V gave up 5 bases and J gave up 6 bases; unmatched junction bases: 8. The germline gives CDR1 SEHNR, CDR2 FQNEAQ (reference sequence). The CDR3 loop spans 14 amino acids. The CDR3: CASSTTGEPDGYTF. CDR3 sequence (DNA): TGTGCCAGCAGCACGACAGGGGAGCCGGATGGCTACACCTTC.

The CDR3 nucleotides read TGTGCCAGCTCCCTCTCTGGGGCCAACGTCCTGACTTTC. Protein: CASSLSGANVLTF. V gene TRBV6-5 combines with J gene TRBJ2-6, with no clear D. The CDR3 is 13 amino acids. Germline values: CDR1 MNHEY, CDR2 SVGAGI. V was shortened by 8 bases and J by 0 bases, with 5 bases between the two germline ends.

This clone was seen a handful of times. This chain connects TRBV4-3 to TRBJ2-3, with 8 bases lining up with TRBD2. Germline-derived CDR1 and CDR2 are LGHNA and YSLEER. V lost 0 bases to trimming and J lost 5 bases; unmatched junction nucleotides: 13. This CDR3 comprises 18 residues. CDR3 in amino acids: CASSQDFSGAWVGDTQYF. In nucleotides, the CDR3 is TGCGCCAGCAGCCAAGACTTTAGCGGGGCCTGGGTGGGAGATACGCAGTATTTT.

The chain has TRBV5-6 and TRBJ1-2; D is perhaps TRBD1 (5 bases). CDR3 length: 15 amino acids. Trimming left V 2 bases short and J 5 bases short, with 16 bases between. The germline V gene has CDR1 SGHDT and CDR2 YYEEEE. The CDR3 nucleotides read TGTGCCAGCAGCTTCCGGGGGTTGGAGGTGTATGGCTACACCTTC. It is translated as CASSFRGLEVYGYTF. The full variable domain, its missing parts supplied by reference TRBV5-6 and TRBJ1-2, is DAGVTQSPTHLIKTRGQQVTLRCSPKSGHDTVSWYQQALGQGPQFIFQYYEEEERQRGNFPDRFSGHQFPNYSSELNVNALLLGDSALYLCASSFRGLEVYGYTFGSGTRLTVV.

This clone has only a few counts. J is TRBJ2-1 and V is TRBV18; 13 nucleotides align to TRBD2. The CDR3 spans 17 residues. Germline V CDR1 and CDR2: KGHSH, LQKENI. The J segment lost 3 bases and the V segment lost 2 bases, leaving 4 bases of the junction unmatched. The CDR3 loop reads CASSPRTSGSVYNEQFF. Here the CDR3 DNA reads TGTGCCAGCTCACCAAGGACTAGCGGGAGTGTCTACAATGAGCAGTTCTTC.

V usage is TRBV19 and J usage is TRBJ1-4, with D possibly being TRBD1 (6 bases). Germline values: CDR1 LNHDA, CDR2 SQIVND (reference sequence). CDR3 length: 13 residues. V was clipped by 7 bases and J by 0 bases, with 6 bases between them. The CDR3 spells CASNRATNEKLFF. As DNA, the CDR3 is TGTGCCAGTAACAGGGCAACTAATGAAAAACTGTTTTTT.

This clone has only a few counts. In DNA form, the CDR3 reads TGCAGCGTTTCGGTTAGGTTTGGGGCCACTGAAGCTTTCTTT. Translating gives CSVSVRFGATEAFF. This chain links TRBV29-1 with TRBJ1-1; possibly TRBD1 for D (5 bases). The CDR3 contains 14 residues. Germline CDR1 SQVTM, CDR2 ANQGSEA. Trimming took 5 bases from V and 4 from J, leaving 17 bases between them.

This clone was counted only a few times. Distinct nucleotide sequences in the sample also encode this CDR3. The CDR3 region has the DNA TGTGCCAGCAGCTTGGGCCAGACGAACACCGGGGAGCTGTTTTTT. Amino acids: CASSLGQTNTGELFF. The chain joins TRBV7-2 to TRBJ2-2; D gene uncertain. Looked up from germline, CDR1 is SGHTA and CDR2 is FQGNSA. Trimming cost V 3 bases and J 0 bases, with 8 bases left between them. The CDR3 runs to 15 residues.

This clone was seen a few times. The genes are TRBV7-9 and TRBJ2-1; TRBD2 matches at 8 bases. The CDR3 consists of 14 residues. Germline V gene data show CDR1 as SEHNR and CDR2 as FQNEAQ (reference sequence). V shed 6 bases, J shed 3 bases, and the junction held 4 bases outside the gene matches. The CDR3 bases are TGTGCCAGCAGAGGACTAGCAGACTACAATGAGCAGTTCTTC. Translation gives CASRGLADYNEQFF.

This clone has a handful of counts. This rearrangement joins TRBV5-1 to TRBJ1-2; 7 bases map to TRBD1. Losses at the gene ends were 2 bases for V and 0 bases for J; bases not matched to a gene: 4. The germline V gene encodes CDR1 SGHRS and CDR2 YFSETQ. This CDR3 is built from 15 residues. CDR3 nucleotides: TGCGCCAGCAGCTTAGGACAGGTAGCTAACTATGGCTACACCTTC. Its protein product is CASSLGQVANYGYTF.